The next 15 T cell receptor beta chains were all read from a single sample in a study of control samples from healthy donors and cancer patients. The table came from immunoSEQ multiplex PCR; TCRdb's copy has only in-frame clones and leaves some out. The profile covers 100,000 to 150,000 clones, with over 80% appearing a single time and around 0.52% taken by the ten largest. Sequenced material: PBMCs. The source is a man older than 75 with head and neck cancer.

The V and J genes are TRBV30 and TRBJ1-1, with D maybe TRBD1 (5 bases). Trimming removed 2 bases from V and 4 bases from J, with 14 bases in between. CDR1 is GTSNPN and CDR2 is SVGIG in the germline V gene (reference sequence). There are 14 residues in the CDR3. The CDR3 DNA follows: TGTGCCTGGAGTCTTACGAGGGGCGTCACTGAAGCTTTCTTT. Translated: CAWSLTRGVTEAFF.

The chain couples TRBV19 to TRBJ1-2; weak D call: TRBD1 (5 bases). Germline V lookup: CDR1 LNHDA, CDR2 SQIVND (reference sequence). With 3 bases removed from V and 3 bases from J, the gap between germline ends came to 14 bases. The CDR3 has 15 amino acids. The CDR3 spells CASSIFPGTHYGYTF. DNA for the CDR3: TGTGCCAGTAGTATTTTCCCAGGGACCCACTATGGCTACACCTTC.

The V gene is TRBV21-1, the J gene TRBJ1-1; the table names TRBD1, a call not compared with the DNA. TRBV21-1 is flagged as a pseudogene. The CDR3 has 18 residues. CDR3 in DNA: TGTGCCAGCAGCAAAGCCCTGAAGAGACAGTGCATGAACACTGAAGCTTTCTTT. Amino acids: CASSKALKRQCMNTEAFF.

This chain joins TRBV5-1 and TRBJ1-1, with D perhaps matching TRBD1 (6 bases). With 0 bases removed from V and 7 bases from J, the gap between germline ends came to 13 bases. Per germline, CDR1 SGHRS and CDR2 YFSETQ. The CDR3 has 14 residues. CDR3 nucleotides: TGCGCCAGCAGCTTGGTCGGGGGCGGGGATGAAGCTTTCTTT. It codes for CASSLVGGGDEAFF.

The gene calls are TRBV5-4 and TRBJ2-2, with TRBD2 matching over 10 bases. There are 16 residues in the CDR3. The J segment lost 5 bases and the V segment lost 4 bases, leaving 8 bases of the junction unmatched. Germline V lookup: CDR1 SGHNT, CDR2 YYREEE (reference sequence). The CDR3 nucleotides read TGTGCCAGCAGCCTCCAGCGGGGGGGCCTGACCGGGGAGCTGTTTTTT. This encodes CASSLQRGGLTGELFF.

This chain joins TRBV14 and TRBJ2-5; maybe TRBD1 (5 bases). The CDR3 is 14 residues long. CDR1 and CDR2 (germline): SGHDN, FVKESK. Between the trimmed V and J ends, which lost 1 base and 5 bases, there was a span of 11 bases. CDR3 in amino acids: CASSQVGVGETQYF. The CDR3 coding sequence is TGTGCCAGCAGCCAAGTAGGGGTCGGGGAGACCCAGTACTTC. Based on the CDR3 plus reference TRBV14 and TRBJ2-5, the full variable domain is EAGVTQFPSHSVIEKGQTVTLRCDPISGHDNLYWYRRVMGKEIKFLLHFVKESKQDESGMPNNRFLAERTGGTYSTLKVQPAELEDSGVYFCASSQVGVGETQYFGPGTRLLVL.

The genes are TRBV9 and TRBJ2-5; TRBD2 matches at 10 bases. V was pared by 3 bases and J by 4 bases, with 21 bases of the junction left unmatched. The CDR3 has 20 residues. Germline V lookup: CDR1 SGDLS, CDR2 YYNGEE. The CDR3 here is CASSANTGTSVGLRRETQYF. CDR3 in DNA: TGTGCCAGCAGCGCCAACACCGGGACTAGCGTCGGTTTGAGGAGAGAGACCCAGTACTTC. Using reference TRBV9 and TRBJ2-5 for the parts outside the CDR3, the full variable domain is DSGVTQTPKHLITATGQRVTLRCSPRSGDLSVYWYQQSLDQGLQFLIQYYNGEERAKGNILERFSAQQFPDLHSELNLSSLELGDSALYFCASSANTGTSVGLRRETQYFGPGTRLLVL.

The chain combines TRBV27 with TRBJ2-7, with D perhaps assigned TRBD1 or TRBD2 (5 bases each). CDR1 and CDR2 (germline): MNHEY, SMNVEV (reference sequence). This CDR3 contains 12 residues. Trimming shortened V by 10 bases and J by 4 bases, and 14 bases separated the two germline ends. The DNA for the CDR3 is TGTGCCACCTCGGGACCCCGATACGAGCAGTACTTC. Amino acids: CATSGPRYEQYF.

Written as DNA, the CDR3 is TGTGCCCCCGTAGTTGGCGAGCAGTACTTC. This codes for CAPVVGEQYF. The rearrangement links TRBV11-3 to TRBJ2-7; no firm D call. In germline, CDR1 is SGHNT, CDR2 YENEEA. The CDR3 totals 10 residues. V was clipped by 11 bases and J by 6 bases, with 11 bases between them.

This chain uses TRBV14 with TRBJ2-7; 7 bases map to TRBD2. The length of the CDR3 is 14 residues. Trimming removed 1 base from V and 6 bases from J; junction bases left unmatched: 6. CDR1 is SGHDN, CDR2 FVKESK, per germline. The CDR3 bases are TGTGCCAGCAGCCAAGTCTCTAGGGAGGGCGAGCAGTACTTC. Protein product: CASSQVSREGEQYF.

The J gene is TRBJ1-2, the V gene TRBV12-5; D gene ambiguous. CDR3 length equals 13 residues. The germline gives CDR1 LGHNT, CDR2 FRNRAP. V was clipped by 3 bases and J by 5 bases, with 10 bases between them. The CDR3 spells CASGLGVGYGYTF. CDR3 in DNA: TGTGCTAGTGGTTTAGGAGTGGGTTATGGCTACACCTTC.

V is TRBV19 and J is TRBJ2-2; D might be TRBD1 (6 bases). The CDR3 is 17 residues long. V lost 7 bases and J 4 bases, leaving 22 bases between the germline ends. Germline V gene lookup returns CDR1 LNHDA and CDR2 SQIVND (reference sequence). CDR3 DNA: TGTGCCAGTACCTATGAGACTGGGGGCCGCTCCACCGGGGAGCTGTTTTTT. Encoded protein: CASTYETGGRSTGELFF.

The J gene is TRBJ2-7, the V gene TRBV7-8; D is undetermined. V was trimmed by 1 base and J by 0 bases, leaving 13 bases between them. The CDR3 has 16 residues. From germline, CDR1 is SGHVS and CDR2 FQNEAQ. The CDR3 sequence is CASSLGSVIISYEQYF. The DNA for the CDR3 is TGTGCCAGCAGCTTAGGGTCAGTAATTATCTCCTACGAGCAGTACTTC.

J is TRBJ2-1 and V is TRBV11-3, with D tentatively TRBD1 or TRBD2 (6 bases each). CDR3 length equals 15 residues. Germline CDR1 SGHNT, CDR2 YENEEA. With 3 bases removed from V and 8 bases from J, the gap between germline ends came to 17 bases. CDR3 coding DNA: TGTGCCAGCAGCTTCCGGGGGCTGTTCGAGGATGAGCAGTTCTTC. Translated, it gives CASSFRGLFEDEQFF.

V and J are TRBV24-1 and TRBJ1-6; D gene ambiguous. Germline CDR1 KGHDR, CDR2 SFDVKD. This CDR3 spans 14 amino acids. Deletions cut 2 bases from V and 7 bases from J, with 8 bases between. This chain's CDR3 is CATSDSGPNSPLHF. CDR3 coding DNA: TGTGCCACCAGTGATTCCGGGCCAAATTCACCCCTCCACTTT.